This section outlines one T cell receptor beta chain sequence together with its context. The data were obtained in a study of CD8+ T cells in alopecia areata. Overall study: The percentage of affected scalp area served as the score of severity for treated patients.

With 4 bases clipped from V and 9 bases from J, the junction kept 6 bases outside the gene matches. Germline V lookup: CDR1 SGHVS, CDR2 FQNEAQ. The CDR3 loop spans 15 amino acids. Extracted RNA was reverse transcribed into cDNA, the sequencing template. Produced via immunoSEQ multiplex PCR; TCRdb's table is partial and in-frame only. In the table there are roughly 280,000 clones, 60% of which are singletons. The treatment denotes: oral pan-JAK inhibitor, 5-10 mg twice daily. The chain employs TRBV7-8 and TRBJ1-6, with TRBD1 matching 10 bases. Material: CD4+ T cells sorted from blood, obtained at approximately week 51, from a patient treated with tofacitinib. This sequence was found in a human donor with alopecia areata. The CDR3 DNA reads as TGTGCCAGCAGCTCATCCCGGGACAGGGGTTCACCCCTCCACTTT. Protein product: CASSSSRDRGSPLHF.